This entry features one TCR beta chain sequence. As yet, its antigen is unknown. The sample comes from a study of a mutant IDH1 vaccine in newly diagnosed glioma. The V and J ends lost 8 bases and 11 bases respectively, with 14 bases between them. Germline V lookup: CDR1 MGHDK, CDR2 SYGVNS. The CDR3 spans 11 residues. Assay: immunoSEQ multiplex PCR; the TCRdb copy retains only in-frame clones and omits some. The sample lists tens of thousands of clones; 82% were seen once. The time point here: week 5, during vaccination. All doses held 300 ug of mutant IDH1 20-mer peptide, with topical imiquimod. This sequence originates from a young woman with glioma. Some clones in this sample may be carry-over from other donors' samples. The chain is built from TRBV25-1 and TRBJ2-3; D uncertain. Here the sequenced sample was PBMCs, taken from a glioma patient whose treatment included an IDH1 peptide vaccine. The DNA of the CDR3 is TGTGCCAGCTGGGCCCTCCAAAGGCAGTATTTT. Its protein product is CASWALQRQYF.